This T cell receptor beta chain was obtained from a study of blood T cell repertoires in COVID-19. At the level of the study: Material from acute and convalescent COVID-19 was sourced from the United States, Italy and Spain. From T cells, B-cell-depleted T cells, or PBMCs came the material, which was cDNA or gDNA.

The V and J ends lost 5 bases and 4 bases respectively, with 21 bases between them. The CDR3 totals 18 residues. The germline gives CDR1 SEHNR, CDR2 FQNEAQ (reference sequence). Original analysis: Amplifying reference gene primers gave estimates of nucleated cell counts. Only in-frame clones appear in the TCRdb table, and some are missing; sequencing was by immunoSEQ multiplex PCR. The D gene and trimming were derived from the DNA, and the V and J assignments and clone size from that table. The data show approximately 70,000 clones, 91% seen once. The sequenced material came from peripheral blood. The chain couples TRBV7-9 to TRBJ2-6; tentatively, D is TRBD2 (6 bases). The receptor's source is a woman in her sixties with active COVID-19. CDR3 DNA sequence: TGTGCCAGCAGCCGTAGTATGGGCGGCGGGAACGGGGCCAACGTCCTGACTTTC. Its translation is CASSRSMGGGNGANVLTF.